The 32 T cell receptor beta chains below were found in one sample sequenced in a study of blood T cell repertoires in COVID-19. Repertoires were generated with immunoSEQ multiplex PCR, while TCRdb's copy carries only in-frame clones and drops some. This sample yields hundreds of thousands of clones, of which roughly nine tenths are seen a single time; more than 7.5% belongs to the top ten. Sequencing input: PBMCs or T cells enriched from blood (not recorded which). The receptors stem from an older woman who had recovered from COVID-19.

The chain combines TRBV6-1 with TRBJ1-2; D perhaps matches TRBD1 (6 bases). Trimming removed 3 bases from V and 8 bases from J, with 13 bases in between. The germline V gene encodes CDR1 MNHNS and CDR2 SASEGT. This CDR3 has 13 amino acids. CDR3 protein: CASSDQGFGGYTF. The DNA for the CDR3 is TGTGCCAGCAGTGATCAGGGGTTTGGAGGCTACACCTTC.

The J gene is TRBJ1-5, the V gene TRBV19; TRBD1 matches at 8 bases. V lost 3 bases to trimming and J lost 2 bases; unmatched junction nucleotides: 9. Germline V gene data show CDR1 as LNHDA and CDR2 as SQIVND (reference sequence). The CDR3 runs 17 residues. The CDR3 nucleotides are TGTGCCAGTAGTATCAGGGGGCCCCAATATGGCAATCAGCCCCAGCATTTT. It codes for CASSIRGPQYGNQPQHF.

The genes are TRBV5-1 and TRBJ1-4; 10 bases match TRBD1. The CDR3 is 17 residues long. Germline V gene sequence: CDR1 SGHRS, CDR2 YFSETQ. J was trimmed by 4 bases and V by 3 bases; bases with no gene match: 9. CDR3 loop: CASSSGQGSGLNEKLFF. The CDR3 DNA is TGCGCCAGCAGCTCGGGACAGGGGTCGGGACTTAATGAAAAACTGTTTTTT.

Concerning this clone: The identical CDR3 is also encoded by other nucleotide sequences in the sample. The chain joins TRBV7-2 to TRBJ1-1, with D tentatively TRBD1 (5 bases). CDR1 SGHTA and CDR2 FQGNSA come from the germline V gene. Trimming pared 3 bases from V and 5 bases from J, leaving 10 bases between. CDR3 length: 13 residues. The CDR3 coding sequence is TGTGCCAGCAGCTTGGGGGGTGGGACTGAAGCTTTCTTT. It yields the protein CASSLGGGTEAFF.

The V call is TRBV12-5, the J call TRBJ2-3, with TRBD2 matching 7 bases. The CDR3 is 15 residues long. Trimming took 1 base from V and 2 from J; bases not matched to a gene: 3. CDR1 is LGHNT and CDR2 is FRNRAP in the germline V gene. The CDR3 spells CASGLGAGNTDTQYF. CDR3 nucleotides: TGTGCTAGTGGTTTGGGAGCGGGGAACACAGATACGCAGTATTTT.

V usage is TRBV6-4 and J usage is TRBJ2-3; 7 bases line up with TRBD1. The CDR3 spans 14 residues. Germline loops: CDR1 MRHNA, CDR2 SNTAGT. V shed 6 bases, J shed 4 bases, and the junction held 7 bases outside the gene matches. CDR3 region: CASRPWQGADTQYF. The CDR3 nucleotides are TGTGCCAGCAGACCGTGGCAGGGGGCAGATACGCAGTATTTT.

The count of this clone is one. The chain carries TRBV29-1 and TRBJ2-1; no clear D. Germline CDR1 SQVTM, CDR2 ANQGSEA. Trimming took 7 bases from V and 5 from J, leaving 3 bases between them. The CDR3 length is 9 residues. DNA for the CDR3: TGCAGCGCCGACAATGAGCAGTTCTTC. Protein: CSADNEQFF.

V and J are TRBV19 and TRBJ1-1, with D tentatively TRBD1 (5 bases). The CDR3 is 13 residues long. The germline V and J ends were trimmed by 7 bases and 3 bases, with 12 bases remaining between them. Looked up from germline, CDR1 is LNHDA and CDR2 is SQIVND (reference sequence). This CDR3 is CASTSRGDTEAFF. CDR3 DNA: TGTGCCAGTACCTCCCGGGGGGACACTGAAGCTTTCTTT.

V gene TRBV7-9 combines with J gene TRBJ2-1; D is perhaps TRBD2 (6 bases). CDR3 length equals 16 residues. The germline V gene encodes CDR1 SEHNR and CDR2 FQNEAQ (reference sequence). V was cut by 5 bases and J by 4 bases, with 18 bases left in between. This CDR3 reads CASSRQRGDGYNEQFF. The CDR3, as DNA: TGTGCCAGCAGCCGCCAACGCGGGGATGGGTACAATGAGCAGTTCTTC.

V gene TRBV10-3 combines with J gene TRBJ2-7; 7 positions match TRBD1. The J segment lost 3 bases and the V segment lost 6 bases, leaving 8 bases of the junction unmatched. CDR1 is ENHRY and CDR2 is SYGVKD in the germline V gene. The CDR3 totals 14 residues. In DNA form, the CDR3 reads TGTGCCATCAGCTCAGGGGGATTACTCTACGAGCAGTACTTC. This gives the protein CAISSGGLLYEQYF.

The V and J genes are TRBV7-2 and TRBJ2-3; D gene ambiguous. Germline V CDR1 and CDR2: SGHTA, FQGNSA. Trimming cost V 1 base and J 0 bases, with 8 bases left between them. The CDR3 spans 15 residues. CDR3 sequence: CASSLGAVSTDTQYF. The CDR3 region has the DNA TGTGCCAGCAGCTTAGGGGCAGTTAGCACAGATACGCAGTATTTT.

V gene TRBV5-1 combines with J gene TRBJ1-4; a weak D match, TRBD1 (6 bases). Per germline, CDR1 SGHRS and CDR2 YFSETQ. There are 15 residues in the CDR3. V was pared by 4 bases and J by 7 bases, with 17 bases between. CDR3 loop: CASSVTAIGGEKLFF. The CDR3 nucleotides read TGCGCCAGCAGCGTGACAGCTATAGGGGGTGAAAAACTGTTTTTT.

This clone was counted once. The chain employs TRBV5-1 and TRBJ1-2; D call uncertain. Deletions cut 2 bases from V and 0 bases from J, with 11 bases between. The CDR3 length is 15 residues. Germline-derived CDR1 and CDR2 are SGHRS and YFSETQ. CDR3: CASSLTQRTNYGYTF. The CDR3 nucleotides read TGCGCCAGCAGCTTAACACAAAGAACTAACTATGGCTACACCTTC.

V and J are TRBV20-1 and TRBJ2-1; D might be TRBD1 (6 bases). The CDR3 covers 11 residues. Per the germline V gene, CDR1 is DFQATT and CDR2 is SNEGSKA (reference sequence). CDR3 nucleotides: TGCAGCATTGGTGGGGGCTATGAGCAGTTCTTC. It encodes CSIGGGYEQFF.

This chain links TRBV20-1 with TRBJ1-4, with unresolved D. V lost 3 bases and J lost 8, with 10 bases in between. Germline CDR1 and CDR2: DFQATT and SNEGSKA (reference sequence). There are 12 residues in the CDR3. CDR3 sequence: CSASRGNEKLFF. In DNA, the CDR3 is TGCAGTGCTAGTCGGGGTAACGAAAAACTGTTTTTT.

The chain is built from TRBV18 and TRBJ1-2; 9 nucleotides match TRBD1. This CDR3 has 16 amino acids. Trimming took 2 bases from V and 6 from J; bases not matched to a gene: 10. The germline V gene has CDR1 KGHSH and CDR2 LQKENI. The CDR3 DNA is TGTGCCAGCTCACCATATTCACAGGGGGCGGGAAATGGCTACACCTTC. As protein: CASSPYSQGAGNGYTF.

The chain recombines TRBV7-2 with TRBJ2-2, with D possibly TRBD1 on 6 matching bases. CDR1 SGHTA and CDR2 FQGNSA come from the germline V gene. CDR3 length equals 14 residues. Trimming removed 4 bases from V and 3 bases from J, with 9 bases in between. CDR3 nucleotide sequence: TGTGCCAGCAGCTCGCAGGGGTACACCGGGGAGCTGTTTTTT. Protein product: CASSSQGYTGELFF.

The gene calls are TRBV7-8 and TRBJ1-3; 7 bases are shared with TRBD1. V dropped 1 base and J dropped 8; count of bases not matched to a gene: 8. There are 15 residues in the CDR3. Germline V CDR1 and CDR2: SGHVS, FQNEAQ. CDR3 coding DNA: TGTGCCAGCAGCTTAGGCATGACAGGGATATACACCATATATTTT. Amino acid sequence: CASSLGMTGIYTIYF.

The rearrangement links TRBV24-1 to TRBJ1-2; 7 bases are shared with TRBD1. J was trimmed by 7 bases and V by 4 bases; bases with no gene match: 5. The CDR3 extends over 13 amino acids. Germline V gives CDR1 KGHDR, CDR2 SFDVKD. CDR3 coding DNA: TGTGCCACCAGTGACAAACAGGGGTTTGGCTACACCTTC. Translation gives CATSDKQGFGYTF.

The chain combines TRBV30 with TRBJ2-3; TRBD2 agrees at 9 bases. J was trimmed by 6 bases and V by 6 bases; bases with no gene match: 13. The V gene's germline CDR1 is GTSNPN and CDR2 SVGIG (reference sequence). This CDR3 spans 15 amino acids. The CDR3 sequence: CACGGGARSPDTQYF. The CDR3 nucleotides are TGTGCCTGCGGCGGGGGGGCTCGATCGCCGGATACGCAGTATTTT.

This chain links TRBV10-2 with TRBJ1-2; perhaps TRBD1 as D (5 bases). The CDR3 runs 14 residues. V was pared by 1 base and J by 4 bases, with 10 bases between. Germline V gene sequence: CDR1 WSHSY, CDR2 SAAADI. This CDR3 is CASSEWGEGYGYTF. The CDR3 coding sequence is TGCGCCAGCAGTGAGTGGGGGGAGGGCTATGGCTACACCTTC.

V gene TRBV6-6 combines with J gene TRBJ1-3, with unresolved D. CDR3 length: 11 residues. The ends were cut back, 1 base at V and 8 bases at J, with 3 bases in the middle. CDR1 and CDR2 (germline): MNHNY, SVGAGI (reference sequence). In nucleotides, the CDR3 is TGTGCCAGCAGTTACTTAGACACCATATATTTT. It is translated as CASSYLDTIYF.

This chain joins TRBV7-9 and TRBJ2-3; the D gene is possibly TRBD1 (5 bases). The V gene lost 5 bases and the J gene lost 13 bases, with 16 bases spanning the gap. CDR1 and CDR2 from the germline V gene are SEHNR and FQNEAQ (reference sequence). This CDR3 is 12 amino acids long. The CDR3: CASSPPGQGEYF. CDR3 nucleotides: TGTGCCAGCAGCCCTCCGGGCCAAGGGGAGTATTTT.

The J gene is TRBJ2-2, the V gene TRBV30, with unresolved D. CDR1 is GTSNPN, CDR2 SVGIG, per germline (reference sequence). V lost 2 bases to trimming and J lost 7 bases, with 8 bases between them. The CDR3 covers 12 residues. CDR3 coding DNA: TGTGCCTGGAGTAGCGTGGGCGGGGAGCTGTTTTTT. Amino acids: CAWSSVGGELFF.

The V and J genes are TRBV10-2 and TRBJ2-3, with 9 bases that match TRBD2. CDR3 length: 15 residues. V dropped 6 bases and J dropped 3; count of bases not matched to a gene: 7. Germline V CDR1 and CDR2: WSHSY, SAAADI. For the CDR3, the DNA is TGCGCCAGCAGGGGCCTAGCGGGGACGACAGATACGCAGTATTTT. As protein: CASRGLAGTTDTQYF.

The chain is built from TRBV24-1 and TRBJ1-2; 7 nucleotides align to TRBD1. CDR3 length: 15 residues. The ends lost 3 bases at V and 4 bases at J; junction bases unmatched: 7. Germline V gene sequence: CDR1 KGHDR, CDR2 SFDVKD. In DNA, the CDR3 is TGTGCCACCAGTGATCGACAGGGAGACAGCTATGGCTACACCTTC. The encoded protein is CATSDRQGDSYGYTF.

As DNA, the CDR3 is TGTGCCAGCAGACAGGGGAGTTCACCCCTCCACTTT. Translating it yields CASRQGSSPLHF. The J gene is TRBJ1-6, the V gene TRBV12-3 or TRBV12-4; TRBD1 agrees at 7 bases. V dropped 6 bases and J dropped 9; count of bases not matched to a gene: 2. This CDR3 region has 12 residues.

The CDR3 protein is CASSLARTGEETQYF. The CDR3 nucleotides are TGTGCCAGCAGCTTAGCCCGGACAGGGGAAGAGACCCAGTACTTC. This rearrangement joins TRBV7-9 to TRBJ2-5; TRBD1 aligns across 9 bases. Looked up from germline, CDR1 is SEHNR and CDR2 is FQNEAQ (reference sequence). The CDR3 sequence is 15 residues long. V lost 0 bases and J lost 3; bases outside the gene matches: 2.

V and J are TRBV2 and TRBJ1-6; a possible D gene is TRBD1 (5 bases). The length of the CDR3 is 16 residues. The germline gives CDR1 SNHLY, CDR2 FYNNEI. With 4 bases removed from V and 7 bases from J, the gap between germline ends came to 17 bases. CDR3 protein: CASSGTTQRGNSPLHF. The CDR3 DNA reads TGTGCCAGCAGTGGGACAACCCAACGAGGCAATTCACCCCTCCACTTT.

V usage is TRBV2 and J usage is TRBJ2-5; D uncertain. The CDR3 extends over 11 amino acids. Trimming cost V 6 bases and J 5 bases, with 7 bases left between them. CDR1 SNHLY and CDR2 FYNNEI come from the germline V gene. CDR3 bases: TGTGCCAGCAGAGACGGGGAGACCCAGTACTTC. Protein sequence: CASRDGETQYF.

The chain has TRBV5-1 and TRBJ1-3; the match to TRBD1 covers 7 bases. Germline V gene lookup returns CDR1 SGHRS and CDR2 YFSETQ. The CDR3 has 18 residues. The V and J ends lost 0 bases and 0 bases, in that order; junction bases with no gene match: 9. CDR3 DNA: TGCGCCAGCAGCTTGGCAGGACAGGCTAGGAGCTCTGGAAACACCATATATTTT. Protein: CASSLAGQARSSGNTIYF.

The CDR3 loop reads CASSPTVDTQYF. The CDR3 bases are TGTGCCAGCAGCCCGACAGTTGATACGCAGTATTTT. This rearrangement joins TRBV11-2 to TRBJ2-3, with D possibly matching TRBD1 (5 bases). Germline V gene lookup returns CDR1 SGHAT and CDR2 FQNNGV. CDR3 size: 12 residues. Trimming left V 5 bases short and J 6 bases short, with 9 bases between.